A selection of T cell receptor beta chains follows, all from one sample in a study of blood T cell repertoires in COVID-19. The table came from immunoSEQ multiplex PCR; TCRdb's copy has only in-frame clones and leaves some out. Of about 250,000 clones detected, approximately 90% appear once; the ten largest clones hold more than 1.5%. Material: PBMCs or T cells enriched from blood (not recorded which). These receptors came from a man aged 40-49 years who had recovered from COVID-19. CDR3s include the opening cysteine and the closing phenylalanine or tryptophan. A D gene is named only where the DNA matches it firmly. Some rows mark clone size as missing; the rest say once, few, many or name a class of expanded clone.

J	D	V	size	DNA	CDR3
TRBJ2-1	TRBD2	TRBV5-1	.	TGCGCCAGCAGCTTGTGGAAAGCGGGAGATTTGTTCAGGTCCTACAATGAGCAGTTCTTC	CASSLWKAGDLFRSYNEQFF
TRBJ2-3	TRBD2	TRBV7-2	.	TGTGCCAGCAGCCCCAATCTGGGCGGGAGCGATACGCAGTATTTT	CASSPNLGGSDTQYF
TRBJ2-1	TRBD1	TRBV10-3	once	TGTGCCATCAGTGCGGACAGGGGCCATGAGCAGTTCTTC	CAISADRGHEQFF
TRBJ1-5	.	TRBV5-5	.	TGTGCCAGCAGCTTGGGATGGCCCGGGGGCAATCAGCCCCAGCATTTT	CASSLGWPGGNQPQHF
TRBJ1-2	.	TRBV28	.	TGTGCCAGCAGTTCTCAGGGCTATGGCTACACCTTC	CASSSQGYGYTF
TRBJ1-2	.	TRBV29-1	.	TGCAGCGTGCGACAGGACTATGGCTACACCTTC	CSVRQDYGYTF
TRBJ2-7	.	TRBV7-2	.	TGTGCCAGCAGCTTAGCGGCAGGGCCCTACGAGCAGTACTTC	CASSLAAGPYEQYF
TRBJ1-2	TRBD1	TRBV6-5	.	TGTGCCAGCAGTTGGGGGACAGACTATGGCTACACCTTC	CASSWGTDYGYTF
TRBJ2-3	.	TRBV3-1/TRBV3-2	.	TGTGCCAGCAGCCTAGGCGGCAGTGTGGCAGATACGCAGTATTTT	CASSLGGSVADTQYF
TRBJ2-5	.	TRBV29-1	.	TGCAGCGCCCGGAGGGATGGGGAGACCCAGTACTTC	CSARRDGETQYF